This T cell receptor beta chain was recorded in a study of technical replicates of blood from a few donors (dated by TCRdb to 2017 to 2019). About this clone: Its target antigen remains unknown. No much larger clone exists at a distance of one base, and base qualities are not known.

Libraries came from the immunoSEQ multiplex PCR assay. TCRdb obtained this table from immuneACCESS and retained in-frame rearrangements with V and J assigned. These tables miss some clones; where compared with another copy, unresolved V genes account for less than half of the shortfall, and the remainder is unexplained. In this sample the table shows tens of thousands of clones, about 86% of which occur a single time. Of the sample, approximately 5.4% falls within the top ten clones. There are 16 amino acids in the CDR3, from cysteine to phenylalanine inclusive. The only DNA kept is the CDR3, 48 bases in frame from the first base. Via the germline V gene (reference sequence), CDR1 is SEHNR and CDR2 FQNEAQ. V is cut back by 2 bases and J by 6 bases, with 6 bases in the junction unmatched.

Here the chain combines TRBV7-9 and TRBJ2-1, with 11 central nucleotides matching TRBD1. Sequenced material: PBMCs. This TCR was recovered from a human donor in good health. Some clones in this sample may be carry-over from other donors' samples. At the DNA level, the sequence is TGTGCCAGCAGCTTAATCCGGGACAGGGGGACCAATGAGCAGTTCTTC. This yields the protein CASSLIRDRGTNEQFF. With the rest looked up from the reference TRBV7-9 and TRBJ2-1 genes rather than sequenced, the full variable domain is DTGVSQNPRHKITKRGQNVTFRCDPISEHNRLYWYRQTLGQGPEFLTYFQNEAQLEKSRLLSDRFSAERPKGSFSTLEIQRTEQGDSAMYLCASSLIRDRGTNEQFFGPGTRLTVL.